This T cell receptor (beta chain) is drawn from a study of CD8+ T cells in alopecia areata. Whole-study findings and limits: For lesional scalp, especially alopecia totalis/universalis, clonality was higher than in normal scalp.

As regards this clone: Its target is unknown.

After isolation, RNA underwent reverse transcription to generate cDNA as the sequencing template. Measured with immunoSEQ multiplex PCR; TCRdb has only the in-frame clones, and not every one. The table has about 190,000 clones, 59% seen once; the top ten hold roughly 15%. V lost 7 bases and J lost 5, with 11 bases in between. CDR3 size: 11 residues. CDR1 and CDR2 (germline): SQVTM, ANQGSEA. The source of this sequence is a human donor with alopecia areata. This sample comprised CD4+ T cells sorted from blood, obtained at week 0. The rearrangement uses TRBV29-1 and TRBJ2-5; D perhaps matches TRBD1 (6 bases). The CDR3 here is CSEPTGETQYF. The CDR3 coding sequence is TGCAGCGAACCTACAGGGGAGACCCAGTACTTC.